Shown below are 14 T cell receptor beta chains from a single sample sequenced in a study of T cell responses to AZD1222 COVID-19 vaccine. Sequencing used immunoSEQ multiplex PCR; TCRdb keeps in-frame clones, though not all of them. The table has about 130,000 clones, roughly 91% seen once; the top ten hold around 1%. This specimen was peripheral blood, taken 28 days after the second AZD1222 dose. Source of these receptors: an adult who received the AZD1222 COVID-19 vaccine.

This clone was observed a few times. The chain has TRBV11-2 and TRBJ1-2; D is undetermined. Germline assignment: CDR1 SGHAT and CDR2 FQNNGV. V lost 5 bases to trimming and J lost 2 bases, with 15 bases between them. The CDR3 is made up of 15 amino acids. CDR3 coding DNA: TGTGCCAGCAGCCCCGTCACCGGTGCAAACTATGGCTACACCTTC. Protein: CASSPVTGANYGYTF.

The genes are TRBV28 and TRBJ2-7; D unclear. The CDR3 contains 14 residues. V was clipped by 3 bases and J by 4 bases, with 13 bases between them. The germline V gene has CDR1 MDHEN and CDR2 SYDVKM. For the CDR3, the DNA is TGTGCCAGCAGTTTTAATTATCTAGTTTACGAGCAGTACTTC. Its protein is CASSFNYLVYEQYF. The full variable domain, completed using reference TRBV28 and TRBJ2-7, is DVKVTQSSRYLVKRTGEKVFLECVQDMDHENMFWYRQDPGLGLRLIYFSYDVKMKEKGDIPEGYSVSREKKERFSLILESASTNQTSMYLCASSFNYLVYEQYFGPGTRLTVT.

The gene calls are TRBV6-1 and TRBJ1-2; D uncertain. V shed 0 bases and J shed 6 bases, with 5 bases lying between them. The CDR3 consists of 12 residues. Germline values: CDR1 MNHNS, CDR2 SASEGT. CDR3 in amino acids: CASSEARDGYTF. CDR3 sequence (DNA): TGTGCCAGCAGTGAAGCGCGAGATGGCTACACCTTC.

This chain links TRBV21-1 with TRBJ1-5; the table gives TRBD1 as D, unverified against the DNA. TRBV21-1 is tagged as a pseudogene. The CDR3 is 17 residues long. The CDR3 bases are TGTGCCAGCAGCAATATGGGACAGGGGGCTGGAAATCAGCCCCAGCATTTT. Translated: CASSNMGQGAGNQPQHF.

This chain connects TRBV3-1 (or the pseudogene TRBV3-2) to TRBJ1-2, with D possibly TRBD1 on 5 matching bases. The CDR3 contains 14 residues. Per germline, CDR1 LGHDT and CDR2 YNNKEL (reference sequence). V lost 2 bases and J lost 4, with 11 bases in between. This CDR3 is CASSQRTGLYGYTF. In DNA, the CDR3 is TGTGCCAGCAGCCAAAGAACAGGTCTCTATGGCTACACCTTC.

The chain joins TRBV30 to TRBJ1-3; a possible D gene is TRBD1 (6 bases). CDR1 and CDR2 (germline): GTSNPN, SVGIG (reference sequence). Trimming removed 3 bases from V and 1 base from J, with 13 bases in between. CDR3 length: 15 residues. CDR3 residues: CAWSELQGSGNTIYF. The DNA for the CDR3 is TGTGCCTGGAGCGAATTACAGGGATCTGGAAACACCATATATTTT. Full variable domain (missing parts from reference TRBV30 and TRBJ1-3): SQTIHQWPATLVQPVGSPLSLECTVEGTSNPNLYWYRQAAGRGLQLLFYSVGIGQISSEVPQNLSASRPQDRQFILSSKKLLLSDSGFYLCAWSELQGSGNTIYFGEGSWLTVV.

This chain's CDR3 is CAISENGQSNTEAFF. CDR3 coding DNA: TGTGCCATCAGTGAAAACGGACAGTCGAACACTGAAGCTTTCTTT. The chain links TRBV10-3 to TRBJ1-1; perhaps TRBD1 as D (6 bases). Germline-derived CDR1 and CDR2 are ENHRY and SYGVKD. The germline V and J ends were trimmed by 3 bases and 1 base, with 12 bases remaining between them. This CDR3 is 15 amino acids long.

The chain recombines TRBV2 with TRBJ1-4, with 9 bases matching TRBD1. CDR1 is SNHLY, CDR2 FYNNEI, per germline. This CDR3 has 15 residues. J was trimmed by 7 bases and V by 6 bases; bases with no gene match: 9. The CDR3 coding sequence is TGTGCCAGCAGCCTGGAACAGGGGGCGGCTGAAAAACTGTTTTTT. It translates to CASSLEQGAAEKLFF.

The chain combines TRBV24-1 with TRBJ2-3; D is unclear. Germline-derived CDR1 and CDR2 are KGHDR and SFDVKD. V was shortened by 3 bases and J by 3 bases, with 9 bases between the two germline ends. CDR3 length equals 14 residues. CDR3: CATSDGRRTDTQYF. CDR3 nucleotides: TGTGCCACCAGTGATGGCCGAAGAACAGATACGCAGTATTTT.

CDR3 coding DNA: TGTGCCACCAGTGACCGGACAGGGGATTTGGGAGAGACCCAGTACTTC. Its protein product is CATSDRTGDLGETQYF. The chain employs TRBV24-1 and TRBJ2-5; TRBD1 agrees at 9 bases. This CDR3 has 16 residues. V lost 4 bases and J lost 4; bases outside the gene matches: 9. Germline V gene lookup returns CDR1 KGHDR and CDR2 SFDVKD.

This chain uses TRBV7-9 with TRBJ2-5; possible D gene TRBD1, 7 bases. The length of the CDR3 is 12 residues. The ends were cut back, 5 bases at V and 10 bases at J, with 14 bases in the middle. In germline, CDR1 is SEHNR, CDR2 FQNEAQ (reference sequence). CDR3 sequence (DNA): TGTGCCAGCAGCCCCAACAGGGGAGGCCAGTACTTC. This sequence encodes CASSPNRGGQYF. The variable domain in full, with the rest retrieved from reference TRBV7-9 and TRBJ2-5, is DTGVSQNPRHKITKRGQNVTFRCDPISEHNRLYWYRQTLGQGPEFLTYFQNEAQLEKSRLLSDRFSAERPKGSFSTLEIQRTEQGDSAMYLCASSPNRGGQYFGPGTRLLVL.

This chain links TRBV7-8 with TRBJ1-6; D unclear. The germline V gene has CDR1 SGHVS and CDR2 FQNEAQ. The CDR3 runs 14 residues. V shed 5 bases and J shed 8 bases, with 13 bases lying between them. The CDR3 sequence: CASSPREGHSPLHF. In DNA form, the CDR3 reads TGTGCCAGCAGCCCGAGGGAGGGTCATTCACCCCTCCACTTT.

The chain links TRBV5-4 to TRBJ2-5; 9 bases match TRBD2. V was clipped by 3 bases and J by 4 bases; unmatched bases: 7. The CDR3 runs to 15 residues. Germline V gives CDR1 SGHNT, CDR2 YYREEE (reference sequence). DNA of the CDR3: TGTGCCAGCAGCTCCCCGACTAGCGGTGGAGAGACCCAGTACTTC. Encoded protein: CASSSPTSGGETQYF.

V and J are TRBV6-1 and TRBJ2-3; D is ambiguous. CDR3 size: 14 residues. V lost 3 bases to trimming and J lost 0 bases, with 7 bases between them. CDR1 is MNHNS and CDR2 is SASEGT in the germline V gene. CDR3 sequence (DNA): TGTGCCAGCAGTGAGGTCGGTAGCACAGATACGCAGTATTTT. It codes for CASSEVGSTDTQYF.